This section outlines one TCR beta chain sequence together with its context. This record comes from a study of blood T cell repertoires in COVID-19. Profiling relied on immunoSEQ multiplex PCR, and the TCRdb table lists in-frame clones only, not all of them. The sample holds around 390,000 clones; about 87% are singletons and the top ten take about 9.4%. The source is a woman aged 45-65 years who had recovered from COVID-19. The sample taken for sequencing was PBMCs or T cells enriched from blood (not recorded which).

DNA for the CDR3: TGTGCCAGCAGCCTGGATAGAGGAGCTGACATTCAGTACTTC. It codes for CASSLDRGADIQYF. The V call is TRBV5-4, the J call TRBJ2-4; no firm D call. In germline, CDR1 is SGHNT, CDR2 YYREEE (reference sequence). V lost 4 bases, J lost 8 bases, and 16 bases lay in between. The CDR3 has 14 amino acids.